Following are 21 T cell receptor beta chains from one sample sequenced in a study of blood T cell repertoires in COVID-19. The repertoire was sequenced with immunoSEQ multiplex PCR; TCRdb's copy has only in-frame clones and lacks some. The sample has 90,000 to 130,000 clones; more than 70% are singletons. The specimen was peripheral blood. These receptors were obtained from a woman aged 45-65 years with acute or convalescent COVID-19.

This chain uses TRBV28 with TRBJ1-5; 9 bases agree with TRBD1. Looked up from germline, CDR1 is MDHEN and CDR2 is SYDVKM. There are 18 residues in the CDR3. Losses at the gene ends were 5 bases for V and 4 bases for J; bases not matched to a gene: 15. As DNA, the CDR3 is TGTGCCAGCAGTCCGACCGGGACAGGGATTCTAGGGAATCAGCCCCAGCATTTT. This translates into CASSPTGTGILGNQPQHF.

This clone was seen just once. CDR3 coding DNA: TGTGCCAGCAGCTCACCGGGACAGGGAATGGGGCAGTACTTC. It specifies CASSSPGQGMGQYF. This chain uses TRBV11-2 with TRBJ2-7, with 9 bases identical to TRBD1. The V segment lost 4 bases and the J segment 9 bases; nucleotides outside the gene matches: 10. The CDR3 consists of 14 residues. Germline CDR1 and CDR2: SGHAT and FQNNGV.

V is TRBV9 and J is TRBJ2-1, with D possibly matching TRBD2 (6 bases). Germline V gene data show CDR1 as SGDLS and CDR2 as YYNGEE. Between the trimmed V and J ends, which lost 0 bases and 10 bases, there was a span of 14 bases. The CDR3 runs 14 residues. CDR3 DNA sequence: TGTGCCAGCAGCGTAGTAGGGACTCCCAACGAGCAGTTCTTC. Encoded protein: CASSVVGTPNEQFF.

V usage is TRBV6-5 and J usage is TRBJ1-2; 7 bases align to TRBD1. The trim removed 10 bases at V and 4 bases at J, leaving 9 bases unmatched. The length of the CDR3 is 13 residues. Germline loops: CDR1 MNHEY, CDR2 SVGAGI. The CDR3 sequence is CAKDSDRLYGYTF. CDR3 bases: TGTGCCAAAGACTCGGACAGGCTCTATGGCTACACCTTC.

The genes are TRBV25-1 and TRBJ1-4; D gene uncertain. The CDR3 spans 12 residues. V was shortened by 5 bases and J by 3 bases, with 4 bases between the two germline ends. CDR1 MGHDK and CDR2 SYGVNS come from the germline V gene. For the CDR3, the DNA is TGTGCCAGCAGTTCTCCTAATGAAAAACTGTTTTTT. It codes for CASSSPNEKLFF.

V is TRBV24-1 and J is TRBJ2-2, with D perhaps matching TRBD2 (6 bases). The V and J ends lost 9 bases and 6 bases respectively, with 13 bases between them. In germline, CDR1 is KGHDR, CDR2 SFDVKD. The CDR3 is 13 residues long. CDR3: CATAGRGAGELFF. CDR3 coding DNA: TGTGCCACCGCGGGACGAGGGGCCGGGGAGCTGTTTTTT.

This clone was counted only a few times. The chain is built from TRBV7-9 and TRBJ1-5; possible D gene TRBD1, 6 bases. CDR3 length: 15 amino acids. From germline, CDR1 is SEHNR and CDR2 FQNEAQ (reference sequence). Trimming removed 1 base at V and 1 base at J, with 8 bases between. CDR3 region: CASSLGTASNQPQHF. DNA for the CDR3: TGTGCCAGCAGCTTAGGGACAGCCAGCAATCAGCCCCAGCATTTT.

The gene calls are TRBV7-8 and TRBJ2-7, with 7 bases aligning to TRBD1. The trim removed 5 bases at V and 2 bases at J, leaving 6 bases unmatched. The V gene's germline CDR1 is SGHVS and CDR2 FQNEAQ. The CDR3 runs to 14 residues. The CDR3 coding sequence is TGTGCCAGCAGCAGCCAGGGACAGACCTACGAGCAGTACTTC. Residues: CASSSQGQTYEQYF. Using reference TRBV7-8 and TRBJ2-7 for the parts outside the CDR3, the full variable domain is GAGVSQSPRYKVAKRGQDVALRCDPISGHVSLFWYQQALGQGPEFLTYFQNEAQLDKSGLPSDRFFAERPEGSVSTLKIQRTQQEDSAVYLCASSSQGQTYEQYFGPGTRLTVT.

The genes are TRBV3-1 (or the pseudogene TRBV3-2) and TRBJ2-1, with 10 bases that match TRBD2. Looked up from germline, CDR1 is LGHDT and CDR2 is YNNKEL (reference sequence). The CDR3 runs to 15 residues. The V gene end was trimmed by 5 bases and the J gene end by 8 bases; junction bases not matched to a gene: 9. DNA of the CDR3: TGTGCCAGCAGCTTATCTAGCGGGAGTAAGGATGAGCAGTTCTTC. It yields the protein CASSLSSGSKDEQFF.

The J gene is TRBJ1-4, the V gene TRBV2, with a possible D match to TRBD1 (5 bases). V was trimmed by 1 base and J by 7 bases, leaving 10 bases between them. Germline V CDR1 and CDR2: SNHLY, FYNNEI. The CDR3 has 14 amino acids. The CDR3 spells CASSEGGLGEKLFF. CDR3 nucleotides: TGTGCCAGCAGTGAAGGGGGCCTGGGTGAAAAACTGTTTTTT. The full variable domain, its missing parts supplied by reference TRBV2 and TRBJ1-4, is EPEVTQTPSHQVTQMGQEVILRCVPISNHLYFYWYRQILGQKVEFLVSFYNNEISEKSEIFDDQFSVERPDGSNFTLKIRSTKLEDSAMYFCASSEGGLGEKLFFGSGTQLSVL.

The chain uses TRBV19 and TRBJ1-5; D might be TRBD1 (6 bases). Trimming removed 4 bases at V and 0 bases at J, with 16 bases between. This CDR3 has 17 residues. From germline, CDR1 is LNHDA and CDR2 SQIVND (reference sequence). CDR3: CASSTQDRTLSNQPQHF. CDR3 nucleotide sequence: TGTGCCAGTAGTACACAAGACAGGACCCTTAGCAATCAGCCCCAGCATTTT.

The CDR3: CASTAAHRPSGANVLTF. The CDR3 DNA follows: TGTGCCAGTACCGCCGCTCACAGACCCTCTGGGGCCAACGTCCTGACTTTC. The V call is TRBV19, the J call TRBJ2-6; D is unclear. Trimming left V 7 bases short and J 0 bases short, with 16 bases between. This CDR3 spans 17 amino acids. Per the germline V gene, CDR1 is LNHDA and CDR2 is SQIVND (reference sequence).

This clone has a handful of counts. The rearrangement links TRBV6-5 to TRBJ1-3, with D unclear. The CDR3 runs 15 residues. With 7 bases removed from V and 0 bases from J, the gap between germline ends came to 13 bases. Germline CDR1 reads MNHEY; CDR2 reads SVGAGI. The CDR3, as DNA: TGTGCCAGCACTCGATTCGGGTTCTCTGGAAACACCATATATTTT. Its protein product is CASTRFGFSGNTIYF.

The rearrangement uses TRBV25-1 and TRBJ2-7; 8 bases are shared with TRBD1. CDR1 MGHDK and CDR2 SYGVNS come from the germline V gene. Losses at the gene ends were 3 bases for V and 7 bases for J; bases not matched to a gene: 5. The CDR3 runs 13 residues. In DNA form, the CDR3 reads TGTGCCAGCAGTGACAGGGGGCGAATAGAGCAGTACTTC. It specifies CASSDRGRIEQYF.

The chain recombines TRBV6-5 with TRBJ2-1, with D possibly being TRBD2 (6 bases). The V end was cut by 7 bases, the J end by 9 bases, with 19 bases between. CDR1 and CDR2 (germline): MNHEY, SVGAGI. CDR3 length: 14 residues. DNA of the CDR3: TGTGCCAGCACCCCTGCGGGTCGGAGGGGTGAGCAGTTCTTC. This encodes CASTPAGRRGEQFF.

The gene calls are TRBV11-2 and TRBJ1-1; D gene uncertain. The CDR3 contains 13 residues. The germline V gene has CDR1 SGHAT and CDR2 FQNNGV. Deletions cut 4 bases from V and 1 base from J, with 7 bases between. This chain's CDR3 is CASSYNSNTEAFF. In nucleotides, the CDR3 is TGTGCCAGCAGCTATAACTCGAACACTGAAGCTTTCTTT.

This clone was counted only a few times. V and J are TRBV28 and TRBJ1-1, with D uncertain. The CDR3 length is 11 residues. V lost 5 bases to trimming and J lost 7 bases, with 8 bases between them. Per germline, CDR1 MDHEN and CDR2 SYDVKM. Written as DNA, the CDR3 is TGTGCCAGCAGTCATACCTATGAAGCTTTCTTT. Amino acids: CASSHTYEAFF.

This rearrangement joins TRBV28 to TRBJ2-4; D might be TRBD1 (6 bases). Germline V gene lookup returns CDR1 MDHEN and CDR2 SYDVKM. Trimming pared 4 bases from V and 5 bases from J, leaving 6 bases between. The CDR3 has 12 amino acids. The CDR3 is CASSYRENIQYF. DNA of the CDR3: TGTGCCAGCAGTTACAGGGAAAACATTCAGTACTTC.

The chain recombines TRBV5-1 with TRBJ2-7, with D perhaps matching TRBD1 (6 bases). Germline CDR1 SGHRS, CDR2 YFSETQ. V was trimmed by 4 bases and J by 5 bases, leaving 22 bases between them. The CDR3 has 16 residues. CDR3 amino acids: CASSPSLGDMPHEQYF. For the CDR3, the DNA is TGCGCCAGCAGCCCAAGCCTGGGGGACATGCCCCACGAGCAGTACTTC.

The chain combines TRBV18 with TRBJ2-5; D may be TRBD2 (5 bases). The CDR3 runs to 14 residues. Looked up from germline, CDR1 is KGHSH and CDR2 is LQKENI. With 4 bases removed from V and 1 base from J, the gap between germline ends came to 10 bases. This CDR3 reads CASSLGLLQETQYF. CDR3 bases: TGTGCCAGCTCACTTGGACTCCTCCAAGAGACCCAGTACTTC.

V gene TRBV29-1 combines with J gene TRBJ2-1, with 9 bases lining up with TRBD2. The V gene's germline CDR1 is SQVTM and CDR2 ANQGSEA. This CDR3 contains 12 residues. J lost 10 bases, V lost 4 bases, and 5 bases had no gene match. Written as DNA, the CDR3 is TGCAGCGTTGTGAGACTAGCGGAGGAGCAGTTCTTC. It translates to CSVVRLAEEQFF.